This TCR beta chain was retrieved from a study of post-analysis software for immune sequencing data. CDR1 and CDR2 from the germline V gene are LNHNV and YYDKDF (reference sequence). CDR3 length equals 15 residues. V was pared by 0 bases and J by 1 base, with 10 bases between. The authors incorporated unique molecular identifiers into the TCR beta cDNA libraries. TCRdb passed the PCR reads through MiXCR, listing each CDR3 protein once. The repertoire consists of 650,000 to 850,000 distinct CDR3 sequences, with under 60% occurring once and the leading ten covering roughly 5.2%. As for this clonotype: As yet, its antigen is unknown.

General observations from the study: Relative to controls, patients had 4 or 5 TRBV segments at higher frequency, with TRBV5-6, TRBV5-1 and TRBV20-1 among these. F measure grouped same-batch samples tightly together. For normalized Chao1 diversity, multiple sclerosis patients scored significantly lower than controls did.

The sequence came from a girl aged 5-17 years with multiple sclerosis. The sample consisted of blood. This sequence joins TRBV15 and TRBJ2-7; D unresolved. CDR3 DNA: TGTGCCACCAGCAGAGACAGGCTCCGTTCCTACGAGCAGTACTTC. It is translated as CATSRDRLRSYEQYF.